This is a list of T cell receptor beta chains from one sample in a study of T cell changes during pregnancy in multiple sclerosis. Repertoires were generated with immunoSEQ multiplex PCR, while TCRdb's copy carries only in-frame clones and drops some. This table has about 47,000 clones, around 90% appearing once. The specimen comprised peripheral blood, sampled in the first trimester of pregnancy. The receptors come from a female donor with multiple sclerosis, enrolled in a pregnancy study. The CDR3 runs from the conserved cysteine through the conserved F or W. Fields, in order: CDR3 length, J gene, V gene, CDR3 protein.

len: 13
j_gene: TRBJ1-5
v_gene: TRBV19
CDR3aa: CASSLRVYQPQHF

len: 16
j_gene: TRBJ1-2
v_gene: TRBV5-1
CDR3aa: CASSLATGAINYGYTF

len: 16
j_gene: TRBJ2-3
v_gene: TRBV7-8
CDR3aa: CASKLAGGLQTDTQYF

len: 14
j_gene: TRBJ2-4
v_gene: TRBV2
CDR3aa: CASSGPFRGNIQYF

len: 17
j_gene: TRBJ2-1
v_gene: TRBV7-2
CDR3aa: CASSLRGAFSNYNEQFF

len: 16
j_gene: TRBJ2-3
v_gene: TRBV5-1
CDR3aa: CASSLARDGHTDTQYF

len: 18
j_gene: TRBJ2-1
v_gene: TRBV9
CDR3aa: CASSATFGTSGGADEQFF

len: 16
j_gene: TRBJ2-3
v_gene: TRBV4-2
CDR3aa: CASSQSWAGGTDTQYF

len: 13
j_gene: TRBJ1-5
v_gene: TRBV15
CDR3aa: CATSTILQGPQHF

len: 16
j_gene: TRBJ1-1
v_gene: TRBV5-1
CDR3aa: CASSFTVGGAIPEAFF